Each of the 17 T cell receptor beta chains below was sequenced from the same sample in a study of OX40 agonist ivuxolimab in advanced cancers. Clones were read by immunoSEQ multiplex PCR, and TCRdb kept only the in-frame ones, dropping some. The sample consists of roughly 68,000 clones, approximately 80% of them appearing once. The source material was CD4+ or CD8+ T cells sorted from blood, sampled in a trial of the OX40 agonist ivuxolimab. The receptors come from an adult with an advanced solid tumor such as melanoma, head and neck, liver or kidney cancer.

The chain carries TRBV11-2 and TRBJ1-3; unclear D gene. Per germline, CDR1 SGHAT and CDR2 FQNNGV. This CDR3 spans 12 amino acids. Trimming cost V 1 base and J 10 bases, with 8 bases left between them. The CDR3 region has the DNA TGTGCCAGCAGCTTAGGGCCTAGTACCATATATTTT. It codes for CASSLGPSTIYF.

The J gene is TRBJ2-1, the V gene TRBV7-9, with 7 bases fitting TRBD2. Losses at the gene ends were 4 bases for V and 8 bases for J; bases not matched to a gene: 8. CDR1 and CDR2 from the germline V gene are SEHNR and FQNEAQ (reference sequence). The CDR3 consists of 14 residues. The CDR3: CASSWGGGPDEQFF. CDR3 DNA: TGTGCCAGCAGCTGGGGGGGAGGACCCGATGAGCAGTTCTTC. The variable domain in full, completed from reference TRBV7-9 and TRBJ2-1, reads DTGVSQNPRHKITKRGQNVTFRCDPISEHNRLYWYRQTLGQGPEFLTYFQNEAQLEKSRLLSDRFSAERPKGSFSTLEIQRTEQGDSAMYLCASSWGGGPDEQFFGPGTRLTVL.

The rearrangement joins TRBV9 to TRBJ2-1; 10 bases fit TRBD2. The CDR3 is 15 residues long. Germline V gene sequence: CDR1 SGDLS, CDR2 YYNGEE. J lost 5 bases, V lost 3 bases, and 5 bases had no gene match. CDR3 loop: CASSAPGLADNEQFF. The DNA for the CDR3 is TGTGCCAGCAGCGCACCCGGACTAGCGGACAATGAGCAGTTCTTC.

About this clone itself: Different DNA sequences within this sample yield the same CDR3. The chain is built from TRBV5-1 and TRBJ2-7; D gene ambiguous. Between the trimmed V and J ends, which lost 0 bases and 3 bases, there was a span of 4 bases. Germline V CDR1 and CDR2: SGHRS, YFSETQ. The CDR3 sequence is 12 residues long. The CDR3 DNA sequence: TGCGCCAGCAGCTTGGAAGGCTACGAGCAGTACTTC. This sequence encodes CASSLEGYEQYF. Based on the CDR3 plus reference TRBV5-1 and TRBJ2-7, the full variable domain is KAGVTQTPRYLIKTRGQQVTLSCSPISGHRSVSWYQQTPGQGLQFLFEYFSETQRNKGNFPGRFSGRQFSNSRSEMNVSTLELGDSALYLCASSLEGYEQYFGPGTRLTVT.

This rearrangement joins TRBV11-2 to TRBJ2-3, with D perhaps matching TRBD1 or TRBD2 (5 bases each). Trimming removed 1 base at V and 3 bases at J, with 8 bases between. The length of the CDR3 is 14 residues. Germline lookup yields CDR1 SGHAT and CDR2 FQNNGV. Written as DNA, the CDR3 is TGTGCCAGCAGCTTAGGAGGGGTAACAGATACGCAGTATTTT. Its protein product is CASSLGGVTDTQYF.

V is TRBV11-2 and J is TRBJ1-2; 8 bases match TRBD1. The trim removed 0 bases at V and 4 bases at J, leaving 16 bases unmatched. Germline values: CDR1 SGHAT, CDR2 FQNNGV. The CDR3 runs 19 residues. CDR3 DNA: TGTGCCAGCAGCTTAGAATCACGGACAGGGTTAGGGAAAGTCTATGGCTACACCTTC. It yields the protein CASSLESRTGLGKVYGYTF.

This chain links TRBV28 with TRBJ2-1, with D tentatively TRBD2 (6 bases). Germline lookup yields CDR1 MDHEN and CDR2 SYDVKM. CDR3 length: 17 residues. Between the trimmed V and J ends, which lost 3 bases and 0 bases, there was a span of 15 bases. Written as DNA, the CDR3 is TGTGCCAGCAGTTTGCGGGACTTTCGGGACTCCTACAATGAGCAGTTCTTC. This encodes CASSLRDFRDSYNEQFF.

The V gene is TRBV18, the J gene TRBJ2-7; D unclear. Trimming pared 3 bases from V and 5 bases from J, leaving 11 bases between. CDR3 length: 13 amino acids. Germline V CDR1 and CDR2: KGHSH, LQKENI. CDR3 in DNA: TGTGCCAGCTCACCGCTAGAACTCGACGAGCAGTACTTC. This codes for CASSPLELDEQYF.

This clone was found once. The chain couples TRBV11-2 to TRBJ1-5; D remains unclear. Germline V gene data show CDR1 as SGHAT and CDR2 as FQNNGV. The V gene lost 0 bases and the J gene lost 7 bases, with 7 bases spanning the gap. This CDR3 comprises 13 residues. CDR3 sequence (DNA): TGTGCCAGCAGCTTAGAAAGTTACCAGCCCCAGCATTTT. Translated: CASSLESYQPQHF.

The gene calls are TRBV9 and TRBJ1-1, with D possibly TRBD1 on 5 matching bases. This CDR3 spans 17 amino acids. Per germline, CDR1 SGDLS and CDR2 YYNGEE. V lost 0 bases to trimming and J lost 0 bases, with 15 bases between them. CDR3 loop: CASSVAPQGGVNTEAFF. The DNA for the CDR3 is TGTGCCAGCAGCGTAGCCCCGCAGGGCGGCGTGAACACTGAAGCTTTCTTT.

The V gene is TRBV28, the J gene TRBJ2-3, with a weak D call TRBD1 (6 bases). Per germline, CDR1 MDHEN and CDR2 SYDVKM. Trimming removed 5 bases at V and 0 bases at J, with 12 bases between. CDR3 length: 15 residues. The CDR3 protein is CASSTQGLSTDTQYF. The CDR3 DNA follows: TGTGCCAGCAGTACACAGGGATTGAGCACAGATACGCAGTATTTT. Combining the CDR3 with reference TRBV28 and TRBJ2-3 gives the whole variable domain DVKVTQSSRYLVKRTGEKVFLECVQDMDHENMFWYRQDPGLGLRLIYFSYDVKMKEKGDIPEGYSVSREKKERFSLILESASTNQTSMYLCASSTQGLSTDTQYFGPGTRLTVL.

The V and J genes are TRBV28 and TRBJ1-5, with D perhaps matching TRBD1 (5 bases). Germline CDR1 reads MDHEN; CDR2 reads SYDVKM. The CDR3 is made up of 15 amino acids. Trimming pared 3 bases from V and 1 base from J, leaving 10 bases between. The CDR3 nucleotides are TGTGCCAGCAGTTTGAGAGGGGAGAGCAATCAGCCCCAGCATTTT. Amino acids: CASSLRGESNQPQHF.

The chain employs TRBV18 and TRBJ2-1; unclear D gene. Trimming took 6 bases from V and 0 from J, leaving 12 bases between them. The CDR3 is 15 residues long. Germline V gene sequence: CDR1 KGHSH, CDR2 LQKENI. This CDR3 is CASSLTQSSYNEQFF. CDR3 DNA: TGTGCCAGCTCTCTAACACAGAGCTCCTACAATGAGCAGTTCTTC.

J is TRBJ2-2 and V is TRBV19, with 9 bases lining up with TRBD2. The CDR3 covers 18 residues. J was trimmed by 3 bases and V by 5 bases; bases with no gene match: 13. CDR1 and CDR2 from the germline V gene are LNHDA and SQIVND (reference sequence). The CDR3 loop is CASSGRAGGILYTGELFF. CDR3 coding DNA: TGTGCCAGTAGTGGACGAGCGGGAGGAATACTCTACACCGGGGAGCTGTTTTTT.

V is TRBV29-1 and J is TRBJ1-5; possible D gene TRBD1, 6 bases. The CDR3 sequence is 18 residues long. V lost 5 bases, J lost 0 bases, and 23 bases lay in between. Looked up from germline, CDR1 is SQVTM and CDR2 is ANQGSEA. CDR3 sequence: CSVFRIKTGQLSNQPQHF. The CDR3 bases are TGCAGCGTTTTCAGGATTAAGACGGGACAACTTAGCAATCAGCCCCAGCATTTT.

The chain has TRBV28 and TRBJ1-4, with D possibly being TRBD1 (6 bases). This CDR3 is 13 amino acids long. Germline V gene sequence: CDR1 MDHEN, CDR2 SYDVKM. V lost 11 bases and J 4 bases, leaving 14 bases between the germline ends. The CDR3 DNA sequence: TGTGCCTCATGGGGGCGAATTAATGAAAAACTGTTTTTT. Translation gives CASWGRINEKLFF.

The chain links TRBV27 to TRBJ1-2; 7 bases align to TRBD1. CDR3 length: 18 amino acids. Germline-derived CDR1 and CDR2 are MNHEY and SMNVEV (reference sequence). The trim removed 7 bases at V and 4 bases at J, leaving 21 bases unmatched. The CDR3 coding sequence is TGTGCCAGCACCTCCGGGGGGGGCAGGGGGGTGCTTAGCTATGGCTACACCTTC. This gives the protein CASTSGGGRGVLSYGYTF.